The 22 T cell receptor beta chains listed next were all sequenced from one sample in a study of technical replicates of blood from several donors. Here immunoSEQ multiplex PCR was the method, and the copy in TCRdb shows in-frame clones only, minus some. The table lists some 74,000 clones, just under 97% of them singletons, with about 0.25% in the top ten. The sample comprised T cells isolated from PBMCs. Every receptor here comes from a human donor in good health.

This clone was seen a single time. The DNA of the CDR3 is TGCAGCGTTTATCGACAGGGCACGAACACCGGGGAGCTGTTTTTT. Translating it yields CSVYRQGTNTGELFF. V and J are TRBV29-1 and TRBJ2-2; 7 nucleotides align to TRBD1. The V segment lost 5 bases and the J segment 0 bases; nucleotides outside the gene matches: 6. This CDR3 comprises 15 residues. Germline V gene data show CDR1 as SQVTM and CDR2 as ANQGSEA.

V gene TRBV19 combines with J gene TRBJ1-2; 11 bases match TRBD1. The V gene's germline CDR1 is LNHDA and CDR2 SQIVND (reference sequence). Trimming at V came to 5 bases and at J to 8 bases, leaving 4 bases not matched to a gene. This CDR3 region has 13 residues. The CDR3 coding sequence is TGTGCCAGTAGTTCCTGGACAGGGGGCGGCTACACCTTC. Translated: CASSSWTGGGYTF. The full variable domain, completed using reference TRBV19 and TRBJ1-2, is DGGITQSPKYLFRKEGQNVTLSCEQNLNHDAMYWYRQDPGQGLRLIYYSQIVNDFQKGDIAEGYSVSREKKESFPLTVTSAQKNPTAFYLCASSSWTGGGYTFGSGTRLTVV.

The rearrangement uses TRBV15 and TRBJ2-7; TRBD1 agrees at 8 bases. CDR3 length: 15 residues. From germline, CDR1 is LNHNV and CDR2 YYDKDF (reference sequence). V shed 3 bases, J shed 3 bases, and the junction held 7 bases outside the gene matches. The CDR3 spells CATSRPGGDYYEQYF. CDR3 sequence (DNA): TGTGCCACCAGCAGGCCAGGGGGCGATTACTACGAGCAGTACTTC.

V gene TRBV5-4 combines with J gene TRBJ2-7; tentative D call: TRBD1 (6 bases). The CDR3 is 14 residues long. Trimming removed 4 bases at V and 0 bases at J, with 11 bases between. The germline gives CDR1 SGHNT, CDR2 YYREEE (reference sequence). The CDR3 DNA reads as TGTGCCAGCAGCACTCAGGGGAGCTCCTACGAGCAGTACTTC. It is translated as CASSTQGSSYEQYF.

The chain employs TRBV28 and TRBJ2-1; TRBD1 aligns across 10 bases. Germline V lookup: CDR1 MDHEN, CDR2 SYDVKM. Trimming took 2 bases from V and 8 from J; bases not matched to a gene: 9. There are 16 residues in the CDR3. The CDR3 coding sequence is TGTGCCAGCAGTTTACCTTTTTCGACAGGGGGCGATGAGCAGTTCTTC. Its translation is CASSLPFSTGGDEQFF.

This clone has only one observation. The DNA of the CDR3 is TGTGCCAGCAGTTCGAACTATGGCTACACCTTC. Amino acids: CASSSNYGYTF. V gene TRBV27 combines with J gene TRBJ1-2; the D is unclear. The germline V gene encodes CDR1 MNHEY and CDR2 SMNVEV (reference sequence). The CDR3 contains 11 residues. Trimming took 4 bases from V and 2 from J, leaving 2 bases between them.

V gene TRBV11-3 combines with J gene TRBJ2-3; D unclear. The CDR3 is 13 amino acids. The ends were cut back, 2 bases at V and 14 bases at J, with 17 bases in the middle. Germline V CDR1 and CDR2: SGHNT, YENEEA. The CDR3 DNA sequence: TGTGCCAGCAGCTTATTGGGCCAAACTCGACCGTATTTT. The encoded protein is CASSLLGQTRPYF.

The V call is TRBV5-4, the J call TRBJ2-1, with D maybe TRBD1 (5 bases). Germline loops: CDR1 SGHNT, CDR2 YYREEE (reference sequence). The length of the CDR3 is 14 residues. V was trimmed by 4 bases and J by 13 bases, leaving 21 bases between them. The DNA of the CDR3 is TGTGCCAGCAGCCTCGAGACAGATAGGCTTGGACAGTTCTTC. This sequence encodes CASSLETDRLGQFF.

This clone was recorded only once. The chain recombines TRBV14 with TRBJ2-7; D not certain. The ends were cut back, 2 bases at V and 4 bases at J, with 6 bases in the middle. This CDR3 is built from 12 residues. Germline values: CDR1 SGHDN, CDR2 FVKESK. This CDR3 reads CASSQQAYEQYF. CDR3 nucleotides: TGTGCCAGCAGCCAACAGGCGTACGAGCAGTACTTC.

This rearrangement joins TRBV2 to TRBJ2-1; TRBD2 aligns across 14 bases. The germline CDR1 and CDR2 sequences are SNHLY and FYNNEI. The CDR3 length is 14 residues. V shed 8 bases, J shed 9 bases, and the junction held 6 bases outside the gene matches. CDR3 nucleotides: TGTGCCAGCGGACTAGCGGGAGGCCTTAGTGAGCAGTTCTTC. Translation: CASGLAGGLSEQFF. Based on the CDR3 plus reference TRBV2 and TRBJ2-1, the full variable domain is EPEVTQTPSHQVTQMGQEVILRCVPISNHLYFYWYRQILGQKVEFLVSFYNNEISEKSEIFDDQFSVERPDGSNFTLKIRSTKLEDSAMYFCASGLAGGLSEQFFGPGTRLTVL.

V is TRBV19 and J is TRBJ2-7, with TRBD1 matching 11 bases. The CDR3 sequence is 16 residues long. Germline lookup yields CDR1 LNHDA and CDR2 SQIVND (reference sequence). The ends lost 5 bases at V and 3 bases at J; junction bases unmatched: 9. The chain's CDR3 is CASSRTGGISGYEQYF. CDR3 nucleotides: TGTGCCAGTAGTCGGACAGGGGGCATATCAGGCTACGAGCAGTACTTC.

V usage is TRBV6-5 and J usage is TRBJ1-2; D perhaps matches TRBD1 (6 bases). Germline V gene lookup returns CDR1 MNHEY and CDR2 SVGAGI. V dropped 6 bases and J dropped 3 bases, with 17 bases sitting between them. The CDR3 runs to 15 residues. CDR3 loop: CASSFGLGADYGYTF. DNA of the CDR3: TGTGCCAGCAGCTTCGGATTGGGGGCGGACTATGGCTACACCTTC.

This rearrangement joins TRBV5-8 to TRBJ2-7; D gene ambiguous. Trimming left V 5 bases short and J 2 bases short, with 8 bases between. The length of the CDR3 is 12 residues. Germline V lookup: CDR1 SGHTS, CDR2 YDEGEE. The CDR3 nucleotides read TGTGCCAGCAGGAGGCTTACCTACGAGCAGTACTTC. It translates to CASRRLTYEQYF.

This clone was observed once. The CDR3 reads CASSPKKADTEAFF. The CDR3 bases are TGTGCCAGCTCACCGAAGAAGGCGGACACTGAAGCTTTCTTT. The chain carries TRBV18 and TRBJ1-1, with unresolved D. Germline CDR1 KGHSH, CDR2 LQKENI. The ends were cut back, 3 bases at V and 3 bases at J, with 11 bases in the middle. The CDR3 length is 14 residues. Full variable domain (outside the CDR3, taken from reference TRBV18 and TRBJ1-1): NAGVMQNPRHLVRRRGQEARLRCSPMKGHSHVYWYRQLPEEGLKFMVYLQKENIIDESGMPKERFSAEFPKEGPSILRIQQVVRGDSAAYFCASSPKKADTEAFFGQGTRLTVV.

The CDR3 DNA is TGCGCCAGCAGCCATCGACTAGCGGGGGACAATGAGCAGTTCTTC. Translated, it gives CASSHRLAGDNEQFF. V is TRBV4-1 and J is TRBJ2-1; TRBD2 agrees at 12 bases. The germline gives CDR1 MGHRA, CDR2 YSYEKL. The V gene end was trimmed by 3 bases and the J gene end by 5 bases; junction bases not matched to a gene: 2. The CDR3 has 15 residues.

This rearrangement joins TRBV2 to TRBJ2-5; a weak D match, TRBD2 (6 bases). The germline V gene encodes CDR1 SNHLY and CDR2 FYNNEI. The CDR3 contains 12 residues. The V gene lost 4 bases and the J gene lost 4 bases, with 7 bases spanning the gap. The CDR3 DNA sequence: TGTGCCAGCAGTGGCGGGGTAGAGACCCAGTACTTC. This codes for CASSGGVETQYF.

The rearrangement uses TRBV4-1 and TRBJ2-1; D remains unclear. V dropped 3 bases and J dropped 7 bases, with 13 bases sitting between them. The CDR3 runs 14 residues. CDR1 is MGHRA, CDR2 YSYEKL, per germline. The CDR3 sequence: CASSHPLGSNEQFF. CDR3 coding DNA: TGCGCCAGCAGCCATCCCCTAGGATCGAATGAGCAGTTCTTC.

The chain recombines TRBV10-2 with TRBJ2-7; D unresolved. CDR1 is WSHSY and CDR2 is SAAADI in the germline V gene. The V and J ends lost 7 bases and 5 bases respectively, with 9 bases between them. The CDR3 has 11 amino acids. The CDR3 sequence is CASMVRDEQYF. The CDR3 nucleotides read TGCGCCAGCATGGTTCGGGACGAGCAGTACTTC.

This sequence joins TRBV18 and TRBJ2-1, with 12 bases lining up with TRBD2. CDR1 is KGHSH and CDR2 is LQKENI in the germline V gene. This CDR3 region has 19 residues. V shed 4 bases and J 0 bases; nucleotides not matched to a gene: 10. This chain's CDR3 is CASSRNLAGGDSSYNEQFF. Written as DNA, the CDR3 is TGTGCCAGCTCACGTAACCTAGCGGGGGGGGATAGCTCCTACAATGAGCAGTTCTTC.

The chain links TRBV10-3 to TRBJ1-5, with 7 positions matching TRBD1. CDR1 and CDR2 from the germline V gene are ENHRY and SYGVKD. The CDR3 runs to 15 residues. With V trimmed by 6 bases and J by 2 bases, 7 bases remained unmatched. CDR3 amino acids: CAISPDRARNQPQHF. In DNA, the CDR3 is TGTGCCATCAGCCCCGACAGGGCTCGCAATCAGCCCCAGCATTTT.

The J gene is TRBJ2-2, the V gene TRBV29-1, with 14 nucleotides matching TRBD2. The CDR3 sequence is 14 residues long. After removal of 7 bases from V and 6 bases from J, the junction contained 4 bases not matched to a gene. The germline gives CDR1 SQVTM, CDR2 ANQGSEA. CDR3 sequence: CSGRLAGGPGELFF. DNA of the CDR3: TGCAGCGGCCGACTAGCGGGAGGGCCCGGGGAGCTGTTTTTT.

CDR3 nucleotide sequence: TGTGCCAGCAGCCAACATCAGCGACTAAGCTCCTACAATGAGCAGTTCTTC. Amino acid sequence: CASSQHQRLSSYNEQFF. This chain connects TRBV4-2 to TRBJ2-1; possibly TRBD2 for D (5 bases). This CDR3 is 17 amino acids long. Germline V gives CDR1 LGHNA, CDR2 YNFKEQ. V lost 2 bases to trimming and J lost 0 bases, with 14 bases between them.